Sequencing of this TCR beta chain was carried out in a study of T-cell memory formation after mild COVID-19. Study-wide results and limits: Within pre-infection memory, some responding clones were found, suggesting cross-reactive memory joined. Day 15 to 85 contracting clones showed balanced CD4/CD8; later expanders leaned CD4+. CD4+ contracting clones were found mainly in CM and EM, and CD8+ ones in EMRA.

5'RACE, which relied on constant-segment primers, yielded TCR alpha and TCR beta cDNA libraries carrying sample barcodes and UMIs. TCRdb re-called the 5' RACE reads through MiXCR, storing one row per CDR3 protein. The data hold roughly 13,000 distinct CDR3 sequences, with approximately 19% observed a single time. This clonotype was seen ten or more times. What it binds is not known. This TCR was recovered from an adult woman who had mild COVID-19 (a few samples of this study predate the infection). Cell type and time point are not known. Sequencing used PBMCs or a T cell subset sorted from them (not recorded which).

This CDR3 reads CSATRTSYEQYF. CDR3 coding DNA: TGCAGTGCTACCAGAACATCCTACGAGCAGTACTTC. The chain uses TRBV20-1 and TRBJ2-7, with D unclear. The V end was cut by 4 bases, the J end by 1 base, with 8 bases between. Per the germline V gene, CDR1 is DFQATT and CDR2 is SNEGSKA (reference sequence). This CDR3 has 12 amino acids.